The 29 T cell receptor beta chains reported below all come from one sample, sequenced in a study of vaccination and CD4 T cells after COVID-19. Noted treatment: approximately 9-day PBMC culture with coronavirus spike peptide pools or control peptides (ViraFEST assay). With the Oncomine TCR Beta short-read assay, DNA from cultured CD4+ T cells was sequenced. TCRdb analysed the PCR reads with MiXCR anew, one entry per CDR3 protein. The table has some 17,000 distinct CDR3 sequences, 35% to 40% seen once; the top ten hold about an eighth. The antigens for these receptors are not known. Sequenced sample: CD4+ T cells from blood, cultured in vitro. Every receptor here comes from a human donor who had recovered from COVID-19.

A few counts support this clonotype. The CDR3 DNA follows: TGTGCCAGCAGTCCTCGGTCGAACACTGAAGCTTTCTTT. It translates to CASSPRSNTEAFF. The gene calls are TRBV28 and TRBJ1-1; D gene unclear. The CDR3 contains 13 residues. Germline assignment: CDR1 MDHEN and CDR2 SYDVKM. The V end was cut by 5 bases, the J end by 1 base, with 8 bases between.

This rearrangement joins TRBV9 to TRBJ2-3, with no clear D. V was clipped by 4 bases and J by 6 bases, with 9 bases between them. Germline CDR1 is SGDLS and CDR2 is YYNGEE. The CDR3 has 12 residues. This chain's CDR3 is CASSYNGDTQYF. The CDR3 DNA follows: TGTGCCAGCAGCTATAATGGGGATACGCAGTATTTT.

This clonotype has more than one count but fewer than ten. The chain joins TRBV7-2 to TRBJ1-4; possible D gene TRBD1, 5 bases. The CDR3 runs to 14 residues. Between the trimmed V and J ends, which lost 5 bases and 2 bases, there was a span of 9 bases. Germline V lookup: CDR1 SGHTA, CDR2 FQGNSA. In nucleotides, the CDR3 is TGTGCCAGCAGCCAGGGTATCACTAATGAAAAACTGTTTTTT. This gives the protein CASSQGITNEKLFF.

This clonotype has just a few counts. The V call is TRBV20-1, the J call TRBJ2-7; D is unresolved. Trimming shortened V by 5 bases and J by 5 bases, and 10 bases separated the two germline ends. This CDR3 contains 11 residues. Germline CDR1 is DFQATT and CDR2 is SNEGSKA (reference sequence). In DNA form, the CDR3 reads TGCAGTGCTCCGTGGCAGGACGAGCAGTACTTC. Its translation is CSAPWQDEQYF.

The chain recombines TRBV23-1 with TRBJ2-7; D remains ambiguous. Being an ORF, TRBV23-1 has a function that is uncertain. Deletions cut 6 bases from V and 0 bases from J, with 6 bases between. The CDR3 length is 12 residues. The CDR3 region is CASRQISYEQYF. CDR3 in DNA: TGCGCCAGCAGACAGATCTCCTACGAGCAGTACTTC.

This clonotype was seen only a few times. J is TRBJ1-2 and V is TRBV5-1, with no clear D. The V gene lost 0 bases and the J gene lost 9 bases, with 15 bases spanning the gap. The CDR3 length is 14 residues. Per the germline V gene, CDR1 is SGHRS and CDR2 is YFSETQ. In nucleotides, the CDR3 is TGCGCCAGCAGCTTGGGACATTCCGACGGGAGCTACACCTTC. This translates into CASSLGHSDGSYTF.

The chain carries TRBV10-3 and TRBJ2-2; D gene uncertain. V was clipped by 0 bases and J by 2 bases, with 10 bases between them. Germline CDR1 and CDR2: ENHRY and SYGVKD. The CDR3 is 16 amino acids. The CDR3 region has the DNA TGTGCCATCAGTGAGTCACACAATTTAAACACCGGGGAGCTGTTTTTT. Translated, it gives CAISESHNLNTGELFF.

The chain links TRBV6-1 to TRBJ1-5; 8 bases are a match to TRBD1. V dropped 6 bases and J dropped 0; count of bases not matched to a gene: 10. The CDR3 runs to 17 residues. From germline, CDR1 is MNHNS and CDR2 SASEGT. The CDR3 reads CASRPGQGIDSNQPQHF. The CDR3 DNA follows: TGTGCCAGCAGGCCCGGACAGGGAATAGATAGCAATCAGCCCCAGCATTTT.

This clonotype was observed a handful of times. The rearrangement uses TRBV7-9 and TRBJ2-1, with D tentatively TRBD2 (7 bases). CDR1 and CDR2 (germline): SEHNR, FQNEAQ (reference sequence). The CDR3 is 15 amino acids. Trimming stripped 5 bases from V and 5 bases from J, with 16 bases between. CDR3 sequence reads: CASSQSVRGHNEQFF. DNA of the CDR3: TGTGCCAGCAGCCAATCTGTGCGGGGGCACAATGAGCAGTTCTTC. Variable domain in full (rest from reference TRBV7-9 and TRBJ2-1): DTGVSQNPRHKITKRGQNVTFRCDPISEHNRLYWYRQTLGQGPEFLTYFQNEAQLEKSRLLSDRFSAERPKGSFSTLEIQRTEQGDSAMYLCASSQSVRGHNEQFFGPGTRLTVL.

This sequence joins TRBV6-1 and TRBJ1-5; perhaps TRBD1 as D (5 bases). Trimming shortened V by 6 bases and J by 4 bases, and 10 bases separated the two germline ends. The CDR3 sequence is 13 residues long. Germline CDR1 MNHNS, CDR2 SASEGT. CDR3 in amino acids: CASSNDRNQPQHF. In DNA, the CDR3 is TGTGCCAGCAGCAACGACAGAAATCAGCCCCAGCATTTT.

This clonotype was counted a few times. The chain has TRBV11-2 and TRBJ2-7; the D is unclear. The germline V gene encodes CDR1 SGHAT and CDR2 FQNNGV. CDR3 length: 14 residues. V lost 4 bases, J lost 1 base, and 11 bases lay in between. The CDR3: CASSSRTGSYEQYF. CDR3 sequence (DNA): TGTGCCAGCAGCTCCCGGACGGGTTCCTACGAGCAGTACTTC.

The CDR3 loop reads CASSYGQAGELFF. The CDR3 DNA follows: TGTGCCAGCAGTTACGGACAGGCCGGGGAGCTGTTTTTT. The rearrangement joins TRBV12-3 or TRBV12-4 to TRBJ2-2, with TRBD1 matching 7 bases. This CDR3 has 13 amino acids. J lost 6 bases, V lost 4 bases, and 2 bases had no gene match.

This chain connects TRBV5-1 to TRBJ2-1, with a weak D call TRBD2 (5 bases). This CDR3 is 15 amino acids long. Trimming removed 2 bases at V and 7 bases at J, with 16 bases between. Germline V gives CDR1 SGHRS, CDR2 YFSETQ. As DNA, the CDR3 is TGCGCCAGCAGCTTATTGGCGGCGGGTAATAATGAGCAGTTCTTC. This codes for CASSLLAAGNNEQFF.

V is TRBV4-1 and J is TRBJ1-4; 9 bases are shared with TRBD1. V gave up 3 bases and J gave up 8 bases; unmatched junction bases: 7. Germline V gives CDR1 MGHRA, CDR2 YSYEKL. There are 15 residues in the CDR3. CDR3 DNA: TGCGCCAGCAGCCACTTTACAGGGGGCAAGGAAAAACTGTTTTTT. It is translated as CASSHFTGGKEKLFF.

This clonotype has only a few counts. The V gene is TRBV30, the J gene TRBJ2-1, with a weak D call TRBD2 (6 bases). V was shortened by 2 bases and J by 12 bases, with 11 bases between the two germline ends. The germline CDR1 and CDR2 sequences are GTSNPN and SVGIG (reference sequence). The CDR3 contains 11 residues. In nucleotides, the CDR3 is TGTGCCTGGAGTCGGGAGCTGGGGCAGTTCTTC. Translating gives CAWSRELGQFF.

The CDR3 nucleotides read TGTGCCAGCAGCCAAGGTGTGAGCCTCACAGATACGCAGTATTTT. Protein product: CASSQGVSLTDTQYF. This chain links TRBV3-1 with TRBJ2-3; D call uncertain. Germline V lookup: CDR1 LGHDT, CDR2 YNNKEL (reference sequence). CDR3 length: 15 residues. V was trimmed by 1 base and J by 2 bases, leaving 10 bases between them.

This clonotype is medium-sized. The chain employs TRBV7-9 and TRBJ1-4; D ambiguous. Trimming pared 1 base from V and 4 bases from J, leaving 7 bases between. The CDR3 consists of 14 residues. CDR1 is SEHNR, CDR2 FQNEAQ, per germline (reference sequence). The CDR3 sequence is CASSLDANNEKLFF. DNA of the CDR3: TGTGCCAGCAGCTTAGACGCGAATAATGAAAAACTGTTTTTT. The whole variable domain, filled in from reference TRBV7-9 and TRBJ1-4, reads DTGVSQNPRHKITKRGQNVTFRCDPISEHNRLYWYRQTLGQGPEFLTYFQNEAQLEKSRLLSDRFSAERPKGSFSTLEIQRTEQGDSAMYLCASSLDANNEKLFFGSGTQLSVL.

Only a few counts were recorded for this clonotype. The rearrangement joins TRBV20-1 to TRBJ2-5, with 11 bases fitting TRBD2. The CDR3 contains 14 residues. The junction had 3 bases not matched to a gene; V was cut back by 4 bases and J by 2 bases. From germline, CDR1 is DFQATT and CDR2 SNEGSKA (reference sequence). CDR3 loop: CSANGLAGQETQYF. DNA for the CDR3: TGCAGTGCTAACGGACTAGCGGGTCAAGAGACCCAGTACTTC.

J is TRBJ2-1 and V is TRBV7-2; 7 bases map to TRBD1. CDR3 length equals 15 residues. The germline V gene encodes CDR1 SGHTA and CDR2 FQGNSA. Germline trimming cut 1 base from V and 4 bases from J; bases unmatched to any gene: 4. The CDR3 nucleotides read TGTGCCAGCAGCTTAGTAGAGACAGGGTACAATGAGCAGTTCTTC. The encoded protein is CASSLVETGYNEQFF.

Remarks on this clonotype: The germline gene is not matched at one end of the junction; a read error may be the cause. The rearrangement uses TRBV2 and TRBJ1-5; perhaps TRBD1 as D (6 bases). In germline, CDR1 is SNHLY, CDR2 FYNNEI. The CDR3 covers 15 residues. This CDR3 reads CASNLGGLSNQPRHF. The CDR3 nucleotides read TGTGCCAGCAATCTCGGGGGGCTTAGCAATCAGCCCCGGCATTTT.

V and J are TRBV6-1 and TRBJ2-7; 7 positions agree with TRBD1. Germline trimming cut 1 base from V and 0 bases from J; bases unmatched to any gene: 0. CDR1 is MNHNS, CDR2 SASEGT, per germline. The CDR3 extends over 14 amino acids. The CDR3 protein is CASSEGDSSYEQYF. CDR3 sequence (DNA): TGTGCCAGCAGTGAAGGGGACAGCTCCTACGAGCAGTACTTC.

The chain couples TRBV29-1 to TRBJ1-2; no definite D call. The germline V and J ends were trimmed by 7 bases and 6 bases, with 3 bases remaining between them. The CDR3 runs to 8 residues. Per the germline V gene, CDR1 is SQVTM and CDR2 is ANQGSEA. CDR3 in amino acids: CSADGYTF. CDR3 coding DNA: TGCAGCGCAGATGGCTACACCTTC. Variable domain in full (rest from reference TRBV29-1 and TRBJ1-2): SAVISQKPSRDICQRGTSLTIQCQVDSQVTMMFWYRQQPGQSLTLIATANQGSEATYESGFVIDKFPISRPNLTFSTLTVSNMSPEDSSIYLCSADGYTFGSGTRLTVV.

J is TRBJ2-7 and V is TRBV28; D gene ambiguous. The germline V gene encodes CDR1 MDHEN and CDR2 SYDVKM. The CDR3 is 17 amino acids. With 4 bases removed from V and 3 bases from J, the gap between germline ends came to 22 bases. The CDR3 reads CASSSPVQSGNHYEQYF. CDR3 nucleotides: TGTGCCAGCAGTTCCCCTGTGCAGTCAGGCAATCACTACGAGCAGTACTTC.

As DNA, the CDR3 is TGTGCCAGCAGCGCAGGACAGGGAAGGGAGCAGTTCTTC. Its protein is CASSAGQGREQFF. The chain recombines TRBV7-2 with TRBJ2-1; 8 bases are a match to TRBD1. V lost 5 bases, J lost 10 bases, and 7 bases stayed unmatched. CDR3 size: 13 residues. Germline CDR1 is SGHTA and CDR2 is FQGNSA.

This clonotype was seen more than once but under ten times. This CDR3 is CSVLGGGNQPQHF. CDR3 sequence (DNA): TGCAGCGTTCTGGGAGGTGGCAATCAGCCCCAGCATTTT. This rearrangement joins TRBV29-1 to TRBJ1-5; no clear D gene. V was cut by 5 bases and J by 2 bases, with 10 bases left in between. The germline CDR1 and CDR2 sequences are SQVTM and ANQGSEA. The CDR3 totals 13 residues.

V is TRBV29-1 and J is TRBJ2-5, with 8 bases aligning to TRBD2. CDR1 and CDR2 (germline): SQVTM, ANQGSEA. V was pared by 5 bases and J by 5 bases, with 13 bases of the junction left unmatched. The CDR3 sequence is 15 residues long. The CDR3 loop is CSVKLAAGAVETQYF. The CDR3 region has the DNA TGCAGCGTTAAGTTAGCAGCGGGAGCGGTTGAGACCCAGTACTTC.

Only a few counts were recorded for this clonotype. The chain combines TRBV21-1 with TRBJ1-1. TRBV21-1 is annotated as a pseudogene. This CDR3 has 16 amino acids. The CDR3 DNA reads as TGTGCCAGCAGCAATAATCTGAGGTTCGCGTCAACTGAAGCTTTCTTT. Its protein product is CASSNNLRFASTEAFF.

This clonotype was seen only a few times. The chain joins TRBV20-1 to TRBJ2-3; a possible D gene is TRBD2 (6 bases). The CDR3 spans 14 residues. The V end lost 3 bases, the J end lost 2 bases, and 12 bases lay between the germline ends. Per the germline V gene, CDR1 is DFQATT and CDR2 is SNEGSKA (reference sequence). The DNA of the CDR3 is TGCAGTGCTAGTAGGGACTCCAACACAGATACGCAGTATTTT. Translated, it gives CSASRDSNTDTQYF.

The V call is TRBV28, the J call TRBJ2-1; weak D call: TRBD2 (6 bases). This CDR3 spans 16 amino acids. Germline CDR1 is MDHEN and CDR2 is SYDVKM. The germline V and J ends were trimmed by 4 bases and 0 bases, with 13 bases remaining between them. The CDR3 nucleotides read TGTGCCAGCAGTTCACGGAGCGGGCGCTCCTACAATGAGCAGTTCTTC. It specifies CASSSRSGRSYNEQFF.